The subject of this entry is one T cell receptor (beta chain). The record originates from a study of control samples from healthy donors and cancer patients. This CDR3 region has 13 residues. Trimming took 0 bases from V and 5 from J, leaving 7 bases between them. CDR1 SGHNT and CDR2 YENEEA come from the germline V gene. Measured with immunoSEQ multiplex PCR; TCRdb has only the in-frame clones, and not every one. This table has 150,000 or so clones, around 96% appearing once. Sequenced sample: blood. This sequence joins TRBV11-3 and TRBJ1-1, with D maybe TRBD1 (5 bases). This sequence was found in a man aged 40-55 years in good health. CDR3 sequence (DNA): TGTGCCAGCAGCTTAGACAGGGAGACTGAAGCTTTCTTT. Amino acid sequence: CASSLDRETEAFF.